The T cell receptor (beta chain) under discussion was sequenced for a study of monozygotic twins with inflammatory bowel disease. General study findings and limits: Reduced clonotype sharing with other individuals was observed in IBD patients relative to healthy twins, especially with disease activity. Any single strong signal or clonotype tied to IBD lacked support.

Using eight separate reactions per sample, the authors generated cDNA. The UMIs carried a 6-nucleotide sample barcode, and they were added by template switching. With the 5' RACE reads reprocessed, TCRdb shows one record per CDR3 protein and no DNA. This listing includes about 300,000 distinct CDR3 sequences. Germline V lookup: CDR1 MNHNS, CDR2 SASEGT. The CDR3 extends over 14 amino acids. Remarks on this clonotype: Its target is unknown.

This clonotype was obtained from a human donor with ulcerative colitis or Crohn's disease, or a healthy co-twin of an affected twin (not recorded which). The sample taken for sequencing was blood. The chain combines TRBV6-1 with TRBJ2-1; TCRdb gives TRBD1 as the D gene, but with no DNA this cannot be confirmed. The CDR3 loop reads CASSEGVPGPEQFF.